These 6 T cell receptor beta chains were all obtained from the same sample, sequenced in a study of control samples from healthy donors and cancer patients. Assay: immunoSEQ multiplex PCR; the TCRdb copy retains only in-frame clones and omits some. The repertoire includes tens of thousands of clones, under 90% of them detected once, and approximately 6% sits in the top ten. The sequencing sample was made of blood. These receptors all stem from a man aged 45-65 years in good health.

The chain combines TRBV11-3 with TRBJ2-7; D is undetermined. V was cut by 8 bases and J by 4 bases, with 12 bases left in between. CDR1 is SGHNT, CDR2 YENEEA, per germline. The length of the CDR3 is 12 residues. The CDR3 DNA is TGTGCCAGCGGTGTAGCCAAGTACGAGCAGTACTTC. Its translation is CASGVAKYEQYF.

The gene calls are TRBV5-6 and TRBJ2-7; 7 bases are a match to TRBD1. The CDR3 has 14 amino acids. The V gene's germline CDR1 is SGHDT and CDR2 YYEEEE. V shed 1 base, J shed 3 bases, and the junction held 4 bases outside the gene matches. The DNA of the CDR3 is TGTGCCAGCAGCTTGCAAGGGGGCGACTACGAGCAGTACTTC. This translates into CASSLQGGDYEQYF.

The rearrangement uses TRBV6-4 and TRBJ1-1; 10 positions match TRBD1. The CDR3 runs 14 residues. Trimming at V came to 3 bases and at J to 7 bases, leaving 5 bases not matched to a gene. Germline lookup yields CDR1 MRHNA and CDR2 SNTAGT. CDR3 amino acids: CASSEGDRGIEAFF. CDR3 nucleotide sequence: TGTGCCAGCAGTGAAGGGGACAGGGGCATTGAAGCTTTCTTT.

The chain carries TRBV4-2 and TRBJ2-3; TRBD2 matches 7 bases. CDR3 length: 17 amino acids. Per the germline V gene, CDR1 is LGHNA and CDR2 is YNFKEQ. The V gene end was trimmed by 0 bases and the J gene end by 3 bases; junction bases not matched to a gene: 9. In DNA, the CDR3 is TGTGCCAGCAGCCAAGATGGCGCGGGGGTGGGGACAGATACGCAGTATTTT. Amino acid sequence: CASSQDGAGVGTDTQYF.

The CDR3 bases are TGTGCCTGGAGCGCCGGGTGGGACGGCACCTACGAGCAGTACTTC. It is translated as CAWSAGWDGTYEQYF. J is TRBJ2-7 and V is TRBV30; either TRBD1 or TRBD2 may fit D (5 bases each). Germline V gene sequence: CDR1 GTSNPN, CDR2 SVGIG (reference sequence). V lost 3 bases to trimming and J lost 2 bases, with 17 bases between them. This CDR3 contains 15 residues.

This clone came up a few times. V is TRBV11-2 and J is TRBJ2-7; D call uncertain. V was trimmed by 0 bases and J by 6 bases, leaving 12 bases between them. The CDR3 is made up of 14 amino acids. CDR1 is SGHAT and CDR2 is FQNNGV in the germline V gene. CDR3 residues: CASSLERRMGEQYF. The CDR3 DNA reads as TGTGCCAGCAGCTTAGAACGCAGGATGGGCGAGCAGTACTTC.